This T cell receptor beta chain was obtained from a study of blood T cell repertoires in COVID-19. Germline CDR1 reads SGHDT; CDR2 reads YYEEEE. The J segment lost 3 bases and the V segment lost 1 base, leaving 5 bases of the junction unmatched. The CDR3 is made up of 16 amino acids. TCRdb's copy holds only in-frame clones and misses some; the assay was immunoSEQ multiplex PCR. The sample has 200,000 or so clones, roughly 85% seen once. V is TRBV5-6 and J is TRBJ2-3; 10 bases fit TRBD2. The clonotype was recovered from a woman in her 30s with acute or convalescent COVID-19. The sample was peripheral blood. CDR3: CASSLPSGRSTDTQYF. The CDR3, as DNA: TGTGCCAGCAGCTTGCCTAGCGGGAGAAGTACAGATACGCAGTATTTT.